The subject of this entry is one TCR beta chain. Its antigen is unknown. TCRdb's copy holds only in-frame clones and misses some; the assay was immunoSEQ multiplex PCR. In the table there are 76,000 or so clones, over 90% of which are singletons. These data come from a study of OX40 agonist ivuxolimab in advanced cancers. Study in general: With a range of about 23 to 90, age averaged approximately 54 years, and 75% to 90% were male. Study-wide findings and caveats: Partial responders at 0.1-3.0 mg/kg showed near-lowest clonal expansion. On average, CD8+ T cells had more expanded clones than CD4+. Normalized expansion of T-cell clones was also low for some nonresponders.

CDR3 length: 15 residues. V was trimmed by 2 bases and J by 5 bases, leaving 13 bases between them. Looked up from germline, CDR1 is MGHRA and CDR2 is YSYEKL. This receptor was taken from an adult with an advanced solid tumor such as melanoma, head and neck, liver or kidney cancer. The specimen was CD4+ or CD8+ T cells sorted from blood, collected in a trial of the OX40 agonist ivuxolimab. V gene TRBV4-1 combines with J gene TRBJ2-1; D is possibly TRBD2 (7 bases). The CDR3 loop is CASSQSGGPDNEQFF. Here the CDR3 DNA reads TGCGCCAGCAGCCAATCCGGGGGGCCGGACAATGAGCAGTTCTTC.